The clone carrying this T cell receptor beta chain was recorded only once. Its specificity is unknown. These data belong to a study of response to subunit inactivated influenza vaccine. Study results and caveats: T cells newly recruited by each seasonal influenza vaccination are few, the authors suggested.

One entry per CDR3 protein, called by TCRdb with MiXCR from the RT-PCR reads. In the table there are roughly 630,000 distinct CDR3 sequences, 12% to 15% of which are singletons. V lost 5 bases and J lost 0; bases outside the gene matches: 7. Germline CDR1 is SGHVS and CDR2 is FNYEAQ. This CDR3 spans 16 amino acids. The gene calls are TRBV7-6 and TRBJ2-3; 8 nucleotides line up with TRBD2. The sequencing used PBMCs from blood, collected around 14 days before vaccination. This clonotype was obtained from a man aged 50 to 59 who received an inactivated influenza vaccine. CDR3 sequence reads: CASSPRTSRSTDTQYF. CDR3 nucleotides: TGTGCCAGCAGCCCTAGGACTAGCCGTAGCACAGATACGCAGTATTTT.